The 2 T cell receptor beta chains reported below all come from one sample, sequenced in a study of T-cell reconstitution after alpha-beta-depleted transplantation in children. It was with unique molecular identifiers that the TCRbeta library was prepared. One entry per CDR3 protein, called by TCRdb with MiXCR from the PCR reads. The sample lists 900,000 or so distinct CDR3 sequences, approximately 15% occurring once. The starting material was PBMCs, mostly from graft donor cells, obtained 360 days after TCRalphabeta/CD19-depleted stem cell transplant. The source is a male patient between 10 and 17 years old who had a stem cell transplant for acute lymphoblastic leukemia, so the T cells may come from the graft donor.

As to this clonotype: The junction shows a germline mismatch at one end, possibly a read error. V and J are TRBV13 and TRBJ1-3, with TRBD1 as a possible D gene (5 bases). This CDR3 spans 14 amino acids. Germline loops: CDR1 PRHDT, CDR2 FYEKMQ (reference sequence). In DNA, the CDR3 is TGTGCCAGCAGCCTAGGGGCCCCCGCGACTCCCTCTCATTTT. This gives the protein CASSLGAPATPSHF. The full variable domain, with the rest looked up from reference TRBV13 and TRBJ1-3, is AAGVIQSPRHLIKEKRETATLKCYPIPRHDTVYWYQQGPGQDPQFLISFYEKMQSDKGSIPDRFSAQQFSDYHSELNMSSLELGDSALYFCASSLGAPATPSHFGEGSWLTVV.

This clonotype has at least ten counts. The CDR3 here is CASSVAGPGTEAFF. Here the CDR3 DNA reads TGTGCCAGCAGCGTAGCTGGGCCGGGGACTGAAGCTTTCTTT. This chain uses TRBV9 with TRBJ1-1; the D is unclear. Trimming removed 0 bases at V and 5 bases at J, with 11 bases between. The CDR3 loop spans 14 amino acids. Germline V CDR1 and CDR2: SGDLS, YYNGEE.